This entry describes one T cell receptor (beta chain). The entry originates in a study of T cell changes during pregnancy in multiple sclerosis. The CDR3 extends over 13 amino acids. The germline V gene has CDR1 LNHNV and CDR2 YYDKDF (reference sequence). Trimming stripped 8 bases from V and 5 bases from J, with 13 bases between. Sequencing used immunoSEQ multiplex PCR; TCRdb keeps in-frame clones, though not all of them. Of 40,000 to 55,000 clones in the sample, 85% to 90% are singletons; the top ten hold approximately 5%. Here the sequenced sample was peripheral blood, taken in the second trimester of pregnancy. The sequence derives from a female donor in good health, enrolled as a control in a pregnancy study. The chain is built from TRBV15 and TRBJ2-1, with D perhaps TRBD1 (5 bases). The CDR3 nucleotides are TGTGCCACCGCACAGGTCGCCAACAATGAGCAGTTCTTC. The encoded protein is CATAQVANNEQFF.